This TCR beta chain was captured in a study of a mutant IDH1 vaccine in newly diagnosed glioma. In the study overall: Onset of vaccination occurred 4-6 weeks following radiotherapy alone, or with temozolomide cycles.

Time point meaning: week 47, end of study. Each dose delivered 300 ug of mutant IDH1 20-mer peptide subcutaneously with imiquimod. In the case of this clone: Its specificity is unknown.

The CDR3 covers 15 residues. CDR1 is MDHEN and CDR2 is SYDVKM in the germline V gene. Trimming took off 6 bases at V and 4 bases at J, with 16 bases between the two ends. Profiled with immunoSEQ multiplex PCR; TCRdb holds only in-frame clones, not every one. This table has 45,000 to 55,000 clones, around 85% appearing once. The receptor was derived from a woman aged 25 to 45 with glioma. Some clones in this sample may be carry-over from other donors' samples. Sample: PBMCs, taken from a glioma patient whose treatment included an IDH1 peptide vaccine. The rearrangement joins TRBV28 to TRBJ2-1; a weak D match, TRBD1 (6 bases). CDR3 region: CASRNRGGSYNEQFF. CDR3 DNA: TGTGCCAGCAGAAATCGTGGGGGCTCGTACAATGAGCAGTTCTTC.